This paragraph covers one T cell receptor beta chain sequence. This sample stems from a study of long-term antiretroviral therapy in people with HIV. Version v3.0 of the immunoSEQ assay ran at survey level. TCRdb keeps only in-frame clones here, not all; method: immunoSEQ multiplex PCR. The table records more than 10,000 clones, over 60% of them present only once. Germline V gene sequence: CDR1 SGHRS, CDR2 YFSETQ. The CDR3 loop spans 15 amino acids. Trimming took 2 bases from V and 9 from J; bases not matched to a gene: 10. The V gene is TRBV5-1, the J gene TRBJ2-1; TRBD2 matches 8 bases. Sequencing was performed on unsorted PBMCs, taken 0.5 years before starting antiretroviral therapy. The receptor was isolated from a woman between 40 and 50 years old with HIV. The CDR3 coding sequence is TGCGCCAGCAGCTTAACGGGGGGGGAAGTAGGTGAGCAGTTCTTC. This codes for CASSLTGGEVGEQFF.